This TCR beta chain appears in the sequencing data of a study of radiation and T cells in renal cell carcinoma. Looking at the study overall: Nephrectomy followed 15 Gy stereotactic body radiation by 4 weeks.

Clones were sequenced by immunoSEQ multiplex PCR, and TCRdb holds only the in-frame ones, with some missing. The table has approximately 120,000 clones, roughly four fifths seen once. Overall study findings and caveats: No pretreatment tumor biopsies were available for baseline clonotypes.

The table lists this clone with a few counts. Its matching antigen is unknown. As to time point: blood 2 weeks post-SBRT. As to treatment: 15 Gy SBRT to primary tumor, nephrectomy 4 weeks later. The tumor was a clear cell renal cell carcinoma. This sequence originates from a man aged 50 or older with renal cell carcinoma. The material was blood, obtained from a patient whose treatment included radiotherapy and nephrectomy.

The CDR3 spells CSATPGGTEAFF. In DNA, the CDR3 is TGCAGCGCTACCCCGGGGGGCACTGAAGCTTTCTTT. This chain uses TRBV29-1 with TRBJ1-1; a weak D match, TRBD1 (5 bases). In germline, CDR1 is SQVTM, CDR2 ANQGSEA. The CDR3 runs 12 residues. The V and J ends lost 7 bases and 4 bases respectively, with 13 bases between them.